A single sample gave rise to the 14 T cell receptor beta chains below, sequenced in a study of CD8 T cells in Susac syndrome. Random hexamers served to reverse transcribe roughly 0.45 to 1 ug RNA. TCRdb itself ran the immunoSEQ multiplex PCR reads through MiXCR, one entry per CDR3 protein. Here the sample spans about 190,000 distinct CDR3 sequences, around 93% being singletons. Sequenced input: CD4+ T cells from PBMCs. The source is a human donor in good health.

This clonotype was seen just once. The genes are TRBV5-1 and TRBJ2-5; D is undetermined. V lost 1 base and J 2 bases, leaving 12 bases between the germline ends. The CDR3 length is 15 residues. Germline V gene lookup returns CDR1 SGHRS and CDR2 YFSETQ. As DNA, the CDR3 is TGCGCCAGCAGCTTGCGCAGTATGGTTCAAGAGACCCAGTACTTC. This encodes CASSLRSMVQETQYF.

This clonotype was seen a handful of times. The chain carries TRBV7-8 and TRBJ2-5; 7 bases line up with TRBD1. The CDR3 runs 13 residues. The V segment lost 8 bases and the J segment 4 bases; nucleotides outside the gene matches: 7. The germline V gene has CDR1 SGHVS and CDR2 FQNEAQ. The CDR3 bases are TGTGCCAGCCGACAGGGTGGCCGAGAGACCCAGTACTTC. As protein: CASRQGGRETQYF.

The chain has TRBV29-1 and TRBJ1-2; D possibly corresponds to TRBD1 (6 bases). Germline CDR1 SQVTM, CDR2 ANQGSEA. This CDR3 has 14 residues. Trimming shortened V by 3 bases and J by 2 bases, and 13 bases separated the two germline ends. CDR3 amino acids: CSVEGGADNYGYTF. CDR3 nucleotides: TGCAGCGTTGAGGGGGGCGCGGACAACTATGGCTACACCTTC.

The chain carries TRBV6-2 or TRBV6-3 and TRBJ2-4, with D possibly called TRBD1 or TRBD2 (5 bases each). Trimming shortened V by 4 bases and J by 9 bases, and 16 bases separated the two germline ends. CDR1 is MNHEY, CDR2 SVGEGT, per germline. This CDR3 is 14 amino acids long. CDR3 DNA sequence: TGTGCCAGCAGTTTCACCGGGACCACGGGCATTCAGTACTTC. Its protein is CASSFTGTTGIQYF.

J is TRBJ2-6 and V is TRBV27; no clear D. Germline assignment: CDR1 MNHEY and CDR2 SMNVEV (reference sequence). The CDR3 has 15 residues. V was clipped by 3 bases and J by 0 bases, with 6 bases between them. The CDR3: CASSFGFSGANVLTF. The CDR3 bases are TGTGCCAGCAGTTTTGGATTCTCTGGGGCCAACGTCCTGACTTTC.

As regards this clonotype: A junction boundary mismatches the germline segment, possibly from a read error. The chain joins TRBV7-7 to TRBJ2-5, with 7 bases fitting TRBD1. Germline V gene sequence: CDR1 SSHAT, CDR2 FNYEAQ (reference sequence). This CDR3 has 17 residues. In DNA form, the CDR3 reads TGTGCTAGCAGCTTAGGGGGCGGTAGGACACCTCCTGAGGGCCAGTACTTC. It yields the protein CASSLGGGRTPPEGQYF.

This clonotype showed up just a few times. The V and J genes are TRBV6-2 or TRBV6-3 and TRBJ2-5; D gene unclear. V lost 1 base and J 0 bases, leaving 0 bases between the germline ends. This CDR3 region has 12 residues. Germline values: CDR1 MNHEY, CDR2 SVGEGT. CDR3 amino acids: CASSYYQETQYF. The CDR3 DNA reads TGTGCCAGCAGTTACTACCAAGAGACCCAGTACTTC.

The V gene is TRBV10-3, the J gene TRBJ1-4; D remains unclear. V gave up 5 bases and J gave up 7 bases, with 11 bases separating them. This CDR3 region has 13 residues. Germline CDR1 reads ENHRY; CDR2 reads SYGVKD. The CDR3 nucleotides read TGTGCCATCAGTAGGCAGGCGGGTGAAAAACTGTTTTTT. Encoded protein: CAISRQAGEKLFF.

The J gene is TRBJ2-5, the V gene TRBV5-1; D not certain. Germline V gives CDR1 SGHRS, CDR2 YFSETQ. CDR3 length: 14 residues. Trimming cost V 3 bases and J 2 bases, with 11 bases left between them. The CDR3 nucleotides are TGCGCCAGCAGCTCAAACACCGGACAAGAGACCCAGTACTTC. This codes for CASSSNTGQETQYF.

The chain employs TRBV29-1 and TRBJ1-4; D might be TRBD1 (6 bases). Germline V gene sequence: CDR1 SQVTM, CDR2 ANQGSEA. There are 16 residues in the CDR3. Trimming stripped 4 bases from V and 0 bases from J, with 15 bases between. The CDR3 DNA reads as TGCAGCGTTGCGGATCGCCCAGGGGCAACTAATGAAAAACTGTTTTTT. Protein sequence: CSVADRPGATNEKLFF.

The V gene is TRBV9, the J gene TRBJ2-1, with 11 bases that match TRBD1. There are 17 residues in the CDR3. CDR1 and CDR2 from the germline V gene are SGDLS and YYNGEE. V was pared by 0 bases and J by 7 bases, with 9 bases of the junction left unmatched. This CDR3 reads CASSVAPGQGAGNEQFF. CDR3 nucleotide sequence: TGTGCCAGCAGCGTAGCCCCAGGACAGGGGGCGGGTAATGAGCAGTTCTTC.

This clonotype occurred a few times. CDR3 in DNA: TGCGCCAGCAGCTTGGACCCCCAAAACGCTGGGGCCAACGTCCTGACTTTC. As protein: CASSLDPQNAGANVLTF. This chain connects TRBV5-1 to TRBJ2-6; D is uncertain. This CDR3 spans 17 amino acids. The germline CDR1 and CDR2 sequences are SGHRS and YFSETQ. V shed 0 bases and J shed 2 bases, with 12 bases lying between them.

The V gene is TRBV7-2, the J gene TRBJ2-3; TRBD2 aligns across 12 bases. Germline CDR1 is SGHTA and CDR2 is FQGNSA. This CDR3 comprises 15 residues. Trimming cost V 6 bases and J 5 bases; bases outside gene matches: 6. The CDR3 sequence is CASRRTSGVLDTQYF. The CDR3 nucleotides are TGTGCCAGCAGAAGGACTAGCGGGGTCCTAGATACGCAGTATTTT.

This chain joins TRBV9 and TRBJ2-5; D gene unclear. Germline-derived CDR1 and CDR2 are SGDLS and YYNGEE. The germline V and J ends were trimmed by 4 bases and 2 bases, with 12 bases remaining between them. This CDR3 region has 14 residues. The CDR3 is CASSLDGFQETQYF. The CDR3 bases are TGTGCCAGCAGCCTAGACGGGTTTCAAGAGACCCAGTACTTC. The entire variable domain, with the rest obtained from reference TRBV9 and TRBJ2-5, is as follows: DSGVTQTPKHLITATGQRVTLRCSPRSGDLSVYWYQQSLDQGLQFLIQYYNGEERAKGNILERFSAQQFPDLHSELNLSSLELGDSALYFCASSLDGFQETQYFGPGTRLLVL.